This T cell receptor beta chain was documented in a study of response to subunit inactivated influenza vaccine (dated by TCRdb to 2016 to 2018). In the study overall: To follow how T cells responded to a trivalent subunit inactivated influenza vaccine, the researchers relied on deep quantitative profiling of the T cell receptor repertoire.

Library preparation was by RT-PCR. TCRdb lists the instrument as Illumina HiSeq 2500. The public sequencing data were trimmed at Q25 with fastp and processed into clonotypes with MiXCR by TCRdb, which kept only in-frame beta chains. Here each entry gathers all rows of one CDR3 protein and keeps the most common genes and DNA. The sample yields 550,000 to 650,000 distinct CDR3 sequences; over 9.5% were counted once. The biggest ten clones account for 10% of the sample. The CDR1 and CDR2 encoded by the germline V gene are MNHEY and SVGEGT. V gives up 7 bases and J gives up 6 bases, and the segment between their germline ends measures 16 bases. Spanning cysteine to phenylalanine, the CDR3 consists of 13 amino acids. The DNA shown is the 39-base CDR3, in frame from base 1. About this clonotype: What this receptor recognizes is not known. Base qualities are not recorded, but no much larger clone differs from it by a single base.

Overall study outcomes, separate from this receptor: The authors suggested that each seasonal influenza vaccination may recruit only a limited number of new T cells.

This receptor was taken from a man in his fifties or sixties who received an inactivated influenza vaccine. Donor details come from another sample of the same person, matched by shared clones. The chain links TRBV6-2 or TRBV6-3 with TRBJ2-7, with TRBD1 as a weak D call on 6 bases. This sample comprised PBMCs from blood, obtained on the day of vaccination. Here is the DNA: TGTGCCAGCACCAACGGCCAGGGGCGCGAGCAGTACTTC. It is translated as CASTNGQGREQYF.